This T cell receptor (beta chain) was identified in a study of blood T cell repertoires in COVID-19. Source study methods: Amplification of reference gene primers provided the estimated nucleated cell counts. Libraries were prepared by immunoSEQ multiplex PCR; TCRdb keeps only in-frame clonotypes and omits some of them. The DNA gave D and trimming, while V, J and clone size come from that table. Among about 120,000 clones, less than 90% were seen once, and the ten largest hold 6.6%. Trimming removed 2 bases from V and 7 bases from J; junction bases left unmatched: 7. Germline V lookup: CDR1 SNHLY, CDR2 FYNNEI. This CDR3 has 15 residues.

The TCR sequence derives from an elderly man with active or convalescent COVID-19. The J gene is TRBJ2-5, the V gene TRBV2; 10 bases are a match to TRBD1. What was sequenced was peripheral blood. CDR3 loop: CASSESGTGVPTQYF. For the CDR3, the DNA is TGTGCCAGCAGTGAATCAGGGACAGGGGTGCCGACCCAGTACTTC.